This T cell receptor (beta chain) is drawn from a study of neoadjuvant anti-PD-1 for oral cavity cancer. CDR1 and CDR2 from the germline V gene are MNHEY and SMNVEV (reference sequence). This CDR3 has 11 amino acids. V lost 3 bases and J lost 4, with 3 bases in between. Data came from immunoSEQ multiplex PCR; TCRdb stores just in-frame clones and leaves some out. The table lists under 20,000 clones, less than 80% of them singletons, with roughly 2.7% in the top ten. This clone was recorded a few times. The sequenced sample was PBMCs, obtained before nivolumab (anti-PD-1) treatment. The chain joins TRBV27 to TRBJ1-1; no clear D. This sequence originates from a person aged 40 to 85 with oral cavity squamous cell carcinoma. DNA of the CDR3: TGTGCCAGCAGTTTTGGCACTGAAGCTTTCTTT. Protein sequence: CASSFGTEAFF.